These T cell receptor beta chains were read from a single sample in a study of T-cell memory formation after mild COVID-19. From the 5' RACE reads, TCRdb called clonotypes with MiXCR, one entry per CDR3 protein. Of roughly 500,000 distinct CDR3 sequences in the sample, about a fifth are singletons; the top ten hold about 12%. The source material was PBMCs or a T cell subset sorted from them (not recorded which). The source of these receptors is an adult woman who had mild COVID-19 (a few samples of this study predate the infection). Cell type and time point are not known. The CDR3 runs from the conserved cysteine through the conserved F or W.

J,V,length,CDR3
TRBJ2-1,TRBV24-1,13,CATSDLLRNEQFF
TRBJ2-3,TRBV7-9,16,CASSLVSLASTDTQYF
TRBJ2-5,TRBV7-2,15,CASSLRQPRVETQYF
TRBJ2-7,TRBV18,15,CASSPPGTGSYEQYF
TRBJ1-4,TRBV7-6,15,CASSWTGAPNEKLFF
TRBJ2-5,TRBV7-9,17,CASSIMILGAYQETQYF
TRBJ2-1,TRBV25-1,15,CASRVSGRAYNEQFF
TRBJ1-2,TRBV12-3/TRBV12-4,14,CASSAMGRYYGYTF
TRBJ2-1,TRBV7-3,13,CASSLLGAAEQFF
TRBJ2-7,TRBV5-1,15,CASSTIGTQGGEQYF
TRBJ2-3,TRBV6-4,15,CASSLLAGGLDTQYF
TRBJ2-7,TRBV5-4,14,CASSLVPGTYEQYF
TRBJ1-1,TRBV24-1,15,CATSASGTADTEAFF
TRBJ1-1,TRBV6-2/TRBV6-3,14,CASSLGTGSAEAFF
TRBJ2-3,TRBV12-3/TRBV12-4,14,CASSPQGRVDTQYF
TRBJ2-2,TRBV25-1,14,CASSELRYTGELFF
TRBJ2-7,TRBV12-3/TRBV12-4,15,CASTSDRLNSYEQYF
TRBJ2-1,TRBV19,11,CASSAALDQFF
TRBJ1-2,TRBV6-5,12,CASSTTGGGYTF
TRBJ1-4,TRBV5-1,16,CASSRLDQARGEKLFF
TRBJ2-7,TRBV20-1,13,CSARLSVSYEQYF
TRBJ2-7,TRBV11-1,15,CASSPEVAGDYEQYF
TRBJ2-5,TRBV30,15,CACSNSGLDQETQYF
TRBJ2-7,TRBV12-3/TRBV12-4,15,CASRGDRGSFYEQYF
TRBJ2-7,TRBV20-1,14,CSARGAANSYEQYF
TRBJ2-6,TRBV19,15,CASSIASSGANVLTF
TRBJ1-1,TRBV25-1,12,CASSESQGGAFF
TRBJ2-7,TRBV4-1,19,CASSQDDRRGTQTTYEQYF
TRBJ1-3,TRBV20-1,14,CSAPYRGSGNTIYF
TRBJ1-4,TRBV27,16,CASSLLRQGAFEKLFF
TRBJ2-7,TRBV6-1,12,CASSEMGYEQYF
TRBJ1-2,TRBV9,15,CASSVDEGAYYGYTF
TRBJ2-1,TRBV7-9,18,CASSPLRGAGVAVDEQFF
TRBJ1-2,TRBV5-1,13,CASSFGQGAGYTF
TRBJ1-2,TRBV7-3,15,CASSPNDRGVYGYTF
TRBJ2-7,TRBV7-8,16,CASSFMGDRGLGEQYF
TRBJ2-1,TRBV5-1,17,CASSLSPGTGGGNEQFF
TRBJ1-4,TRBV24-1,16,CATSDPRAGPNEKLFF
TRBJ2-3,TRBV5-1,16,CASSLTLSGSADTQYF
TRBJ2-2,TRBV7-2,16,CASSFGTSRNTGELFF
TRBJ2-3,TRBV20-1,16,CSARDQERGLADTQYF
TRBJ2-3,TRBV20-1,14,CSAYLRLTTDTQYF
TRBJ1-1,TRBV10-3,12,CAIRMTGSGAFF
TRBJ2-1,TRBV6-5,14,CASSYGTSWNEQFF
TRBJ2-7,TRBV7-2,15,CASSQGAGTPYEQYF
TRBJ2-3,TRBV20-1,15,CSADPLGASTDTQYF
TRBJ1-1,TRBV6-6,17,CASSYSSHRAGYTEAFF
TRBJ1-1,TRBV6-4,14,CARGQGLSNTEAFF
TRBJ2-1,TRBV18,13,CASSPDLMNEQFF
TRBJ2-2,TRBV3-1,15,CASSQVFSSTGELFF
TRBJ2-1,TRBV4-3,16,CASSLSRGDSYNEQFF
TRBJ1-2,TRBV6-1,14,CASSEIGLLEVYTF